This T cell receptor beta chain was captured in a study of cytomegalovirus exposure and HLA in healthy donors. Study results and caveats: An analysis done earlier found most TCR beta V segments productive about 90% or about 30% of the time. Reportedly, a later analysis found an Asian-associated ancestry cluster had fewer N-insertions than the roughly 630-donor mean. The analysis excluded some indistinguishable V segments, including TRBV6-2 and TRBV6-3. Among the most significant clusters, several appeared linked to common viral pathogens in a later analysis.

PCR was performed using 60 Vbeta and 13 Jbeta primers. This table comes from immunoSEQ multiplex PCR, and its TCRdb copy is limited to in-frame clones, with some not included. The table lists roughly 250,000 clones, about 83% of them singletons. The CDR3 runs 14 residues. After removal of 5 bases from V and 7 bases from J, the junction contained 8 bases not matched to a gene. The germline V gene encodes CDR1 LGHNT and CDR2 FRNRAP. As concerns this clone: Its cognate antigen is unknown.

This sequence was found in a woman in her thirties or forties in good health and CMV-seropositive. The V and J genes are TRBV12-5 and TRBJ1-5, with TRBD1 matching over 7 bases. Sample: PBMCs. The DNA of the CDR3 is TGTGCTAGTGGTCCTAGACAGGGAGGACAGCCCCAGCATTTT. Its translation is CASGPRQGGQPQHF.